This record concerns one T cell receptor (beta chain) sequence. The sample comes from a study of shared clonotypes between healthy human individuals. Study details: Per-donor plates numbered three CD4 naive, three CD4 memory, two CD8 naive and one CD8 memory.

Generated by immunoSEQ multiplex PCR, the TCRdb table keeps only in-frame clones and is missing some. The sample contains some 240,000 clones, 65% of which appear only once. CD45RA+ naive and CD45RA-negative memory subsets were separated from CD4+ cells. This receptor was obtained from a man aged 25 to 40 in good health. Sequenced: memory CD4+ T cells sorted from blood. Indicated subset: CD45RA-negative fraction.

CDR3 DNA sequence: TGTGCCAGCAGCCCGAATAGCGGGAGAAGCACAGATACGCAGTATTTT. Amino acids: CASSPNSGRSTDTQYF. This chain connects TRBV9 to TRBJ2-3, with 9 positions matching TRBD2. The germline gives CDR1 SGDLS, CDR2 YYNGEE. This CDR3 has 16 amino acids. Trimming cost V 4 bases and J 0 bases; bases outside gene matches: 6.